The present TCR beta chain was sequenced within a study of molecular identifiers for immune sequencing clone quantification. Study-wide results and caveats: Whereas naive cells kept under 1% of molecules in clones above 20 RNA copies, such clones held over 97% in effectors.

This CDR3 contains 15 residues. Per the germline V gene, CDR1 is SGDLS and CDR2 is YYNGEE. V lost 1 base and J lost 2, with 9 bases in between. Preparation of the bulk TCR libraries relied on previously described methods and listed TCR primers. TCRdb analysed the PCR reads with MiXCR anew, one entry per CDR3 protein. Here the sample spans about 70,000 distinct CDR3 sequences, approximately 17% being singletons. The sample holds many counts of this clonotype. Its antigen is unknown. This TCR came from a human donor in good health. Some libraries in this study had Jurkat cell RNA spiked in. This chain links TRBV9 with TRBJ2-2; D ambiguous. Sequenced input: naive CD8+ T cells from blood, with Jurkat cell RNA spiked in. Subset of the sample: FACS-sorted CD8+CD4-CCR7+CD45RA+ naive T cells. The CDR3 DNA is TGTGCCAGCAGCGTACAAGGGCGCAACACCGGGGAGCTGTTTTTT. It encodes CASSVQGRNTGELFF.